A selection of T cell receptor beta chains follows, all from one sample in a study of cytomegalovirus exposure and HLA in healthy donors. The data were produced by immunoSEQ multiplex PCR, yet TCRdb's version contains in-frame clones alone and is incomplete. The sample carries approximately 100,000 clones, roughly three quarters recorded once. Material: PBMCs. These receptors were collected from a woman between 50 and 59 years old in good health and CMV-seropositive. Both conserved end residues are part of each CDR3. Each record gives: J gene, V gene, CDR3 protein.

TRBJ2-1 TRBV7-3 CASSLTGSGRGNEQFF
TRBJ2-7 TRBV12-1 CASSADFSYEQYF
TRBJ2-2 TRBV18 CASSPRGELFF
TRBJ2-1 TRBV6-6 CASGQGYSNEQFF
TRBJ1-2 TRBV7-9 CASSLEGTNSYGYTF
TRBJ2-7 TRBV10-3 CAISESAGGSMNEQYF
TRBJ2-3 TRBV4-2 CASSQGTSGPDTQYF
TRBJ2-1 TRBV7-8 CASSLPQGESAGGAYNEQFF
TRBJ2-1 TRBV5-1 CASSLTADSRNEQFF
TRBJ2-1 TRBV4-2 CASSQEPRSGPTGNEQFF
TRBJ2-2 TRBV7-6 CASSLSGPGGGELFF
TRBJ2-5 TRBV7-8 CASSWGGVATIQETQYF
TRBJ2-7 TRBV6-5 CASSGYRTDEQYF
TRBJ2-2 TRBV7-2 CASSQQGNTGELFF
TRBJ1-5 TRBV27 CASKPLPGNQPQHF
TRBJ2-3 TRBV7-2 CASSSWTSATDTQYF
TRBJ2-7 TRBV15 CATSRDHRYPIEYF
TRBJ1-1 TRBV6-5 CASLDRNTEAFF
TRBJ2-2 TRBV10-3 CAIALAGVTNTGELFF
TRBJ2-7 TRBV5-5 CASSLVTVSYEQYF
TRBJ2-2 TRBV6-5 CATDGGGPGELFF
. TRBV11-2 CASSRGTGSYEQYF
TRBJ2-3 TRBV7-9 CSSSFGLAGILSTDTQYF
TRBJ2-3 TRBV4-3 CASSQELKDTQYF
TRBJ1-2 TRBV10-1 CASSGRGANYGYTF
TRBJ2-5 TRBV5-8 CASSRGLAGDKETQYF
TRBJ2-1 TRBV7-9 CSSSLQLGAHNEQFF
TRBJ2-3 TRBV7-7 CASSLEGGNTDTQYF
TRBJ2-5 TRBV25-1 CASSRREETQYF
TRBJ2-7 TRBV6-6 CASHSGGAPYEQYF
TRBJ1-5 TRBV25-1 CASREGSYSNQPQHF
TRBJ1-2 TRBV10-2 CASSEQGYYGYTF
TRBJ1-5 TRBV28 CASSSLGTENQPQHF
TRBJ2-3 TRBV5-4 CASSSSLLSSTDTQYF
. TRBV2 CASSEVLGAAYEQYF
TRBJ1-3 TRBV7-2 CASSLRQALSNTIYF
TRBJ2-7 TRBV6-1 CASSPGLYEQYF
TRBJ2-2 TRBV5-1 CASSYKAGETGELFF
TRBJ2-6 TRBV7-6 CASSLARNRVGSSGANGLTF
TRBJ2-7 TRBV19 CASSAGTGGYEQYF
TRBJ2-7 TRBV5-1 CASSLVTSGGAEEQYF
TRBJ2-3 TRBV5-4 CASSLASGRSTQYF
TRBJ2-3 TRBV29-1 CSVGEGSTDTQYF